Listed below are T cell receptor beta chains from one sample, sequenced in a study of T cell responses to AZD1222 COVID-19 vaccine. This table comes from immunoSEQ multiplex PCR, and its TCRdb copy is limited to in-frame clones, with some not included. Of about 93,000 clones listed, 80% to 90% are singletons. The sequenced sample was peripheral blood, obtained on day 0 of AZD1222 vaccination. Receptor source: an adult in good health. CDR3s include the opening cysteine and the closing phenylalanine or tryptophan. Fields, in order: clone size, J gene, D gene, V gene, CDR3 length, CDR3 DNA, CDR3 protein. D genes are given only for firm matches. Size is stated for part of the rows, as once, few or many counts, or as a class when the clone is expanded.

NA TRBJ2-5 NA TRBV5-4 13 TGTGCCAGCAGCCGACAGGTGGAAGAGACCCAGTACTTC CASSRQVEETQYF
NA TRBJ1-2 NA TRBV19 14 TGTGCCAGTAATGACCCGCGAGGGGGCTATGGCTACACCTTC CASNDPRGGYGYTF
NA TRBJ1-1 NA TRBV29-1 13 TGCAGCGCCAGAGGTCACCTGAACACTGAAGCTTTCTTT CSARGHLNTEAFF
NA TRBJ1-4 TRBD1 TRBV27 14 TGTGCCAGCACCGTACAGGGGGCTCGGGAAAAACTGTTTTTT CASTVQGAREKLFF
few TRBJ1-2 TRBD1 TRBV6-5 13 TGTGCCTCTTGGGACAGGGGGGACTATGGCTACACCTTC CASWDRGDYGYTF
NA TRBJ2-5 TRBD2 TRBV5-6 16 TGTGCCAGCAGCTTGAATCTAGCGGGAGTGAAGGAGACCCAGTACTTC CASSLNLAGVKETQYF
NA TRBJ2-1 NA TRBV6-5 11 TGTGCCAGCTTAGAAGGGAATGAGCAGTTCTTC CASLEGNEQFF
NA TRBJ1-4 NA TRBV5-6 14 TGTGCCAGCAGCTTGGAGTCAGACCATGAAAAACTGTTTTTT CASSLESDHEKLFF
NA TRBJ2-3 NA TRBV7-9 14 TGTGCCAGCAGCAGAATACTGATCACAGATACGCAGTATTTT CASSRILITDTQYF
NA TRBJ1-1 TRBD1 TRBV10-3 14 TGTGCCATCAGGGGGACAGGAAGAAACACTGAAGCTTTCTTT CAIRGTGRNTEAFF
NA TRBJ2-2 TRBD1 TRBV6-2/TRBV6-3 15 TGTGCCAGCAGCCGCGACAGGGTCGTCACCGGGGAGCTGTTTTTT CASSRDRVVTGELFF
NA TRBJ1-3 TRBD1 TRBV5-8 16 TGTGCCAGCAGCTTCCGTGGGACAGATACTGGAAACACCATATATTTT CASSFRGTDTGNTIYF
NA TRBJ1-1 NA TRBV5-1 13 TGCGCCAGCAGCTCCTCAGGCGAGACTGAAGCTTTCTTT CASSSSGETEAFF
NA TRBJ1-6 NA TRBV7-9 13 TGTGCCAGCTCTAGACGGGATAATTCACCCCTCCACTTT CASSRRDNSPLHF
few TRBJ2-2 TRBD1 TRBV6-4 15 TGTGCCAGCAAGCGTGGGACAGGGGAGACCGGGGAGCTGTTTTTT CASKRGTGETGELFF
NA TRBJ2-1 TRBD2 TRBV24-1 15 TGTGCCACCAGTGATACCGGGACTAGCGACTATGAGCAGTTCTTC CATSDTGTSDYEQFF
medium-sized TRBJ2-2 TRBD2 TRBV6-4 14 TGTGCCAGCAGTGACGGGACTAGCACCGGGGAGCTGTTTTTT CASSDGTSTGELFF
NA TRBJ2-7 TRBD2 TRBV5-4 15 TGTGCCAGCAGCTCGGGGACTAGCGGAACCTACGAGCAGTACTTC CASSSGTSGTYEQYF
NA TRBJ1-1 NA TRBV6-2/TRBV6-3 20 TGTGCCAGCAGTTACGACCCGTTTAAGGGCAGGGGCATGATAGACACTGAAGCTTTCTTT CASSYDPFKGRGMIDTEAFF
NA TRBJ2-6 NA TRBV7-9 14 TGTGCCAGCAGCTCTGCCTCTGGGGCCAACGTCCTGACTTTC CASSSASGANVLTF
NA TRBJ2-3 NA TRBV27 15 TGTGCCAGCAGCTCCTGGGGGTCTAGCACAGATACGCAGTATTTT CASSSWGSSTDTQYF
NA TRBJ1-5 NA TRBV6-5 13 TGTGCCAGCCGCCAGGATTACAATCAGCCCCAGCATTTT CASRQDYNQPQHF
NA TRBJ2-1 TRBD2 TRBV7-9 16 TGTGCCAGCAGCTTATCCAGCGGGAGCTCCTACAATGAGCAGTTCTTC CASSLSSGSSYNEQFF
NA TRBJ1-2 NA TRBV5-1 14 TGCGCCAGCAGCACGGGACCCGGGGACTATGGCTACACCTTC CASSTGPGDYGYTF
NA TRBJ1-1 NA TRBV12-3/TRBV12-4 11 TGTGCCAGCAGGGTGAACACTGAAGCTTTCTTT CASRVNTEAFF
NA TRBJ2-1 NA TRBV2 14 TGTGCCAGCAGTGTCGCGTGGCCCTACAATGAGCAGTTCTTC CASSVAWPYNEQFF
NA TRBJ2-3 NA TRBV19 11 TGTGCCAGTAGTAAATCAGATACGCAGTATTTT CASSKSDTQYF